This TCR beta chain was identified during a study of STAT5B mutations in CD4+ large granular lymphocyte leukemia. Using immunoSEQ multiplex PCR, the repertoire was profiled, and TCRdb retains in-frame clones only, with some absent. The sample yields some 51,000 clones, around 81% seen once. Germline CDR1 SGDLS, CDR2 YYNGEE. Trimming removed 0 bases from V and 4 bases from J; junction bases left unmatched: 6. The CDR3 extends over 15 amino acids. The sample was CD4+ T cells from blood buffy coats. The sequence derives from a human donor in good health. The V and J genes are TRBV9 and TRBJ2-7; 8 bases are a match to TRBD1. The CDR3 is CASSVDPGGAYEQYF. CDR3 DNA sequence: TGTGCCAGCAGCGTAGACCCAGGGGGCGCGTACGAGCAGTACTTC.